The source of this T cell receptor beta chain is a study of blood T cell repertoires in COVID-19 (TCRdb year 2020). Concerning the study at large: Samples covering the acute and convalescent phases of COVID-19 were provided by collaborators in the United States, Italy and Spain. Where available, HLA class I and class II types were taken from metadata supplied by the sample provider and were not determined by assay-based typing. Samples were obtained from the ongoing ImmuneRACE study (first 160 participants) and from approximately 1,200 subjects provided by 6 global collaborators. Sample metadata almost always included a de-identified subject ID, COVID-19 status, age in years and sex. A freely available public database, intended as a resource for researchers studying the immune response to SARS-CoV-2, is where the repertoires were released. Deeply sampled blood TCRbeta repertoires from subjects exposed to, actively infected with, or recovered from COVID-19 were included in the dataset. The prospective study material was composed of cDNA or gDNA derived from T cells, B-cell-depleted T cells, or PBMCs.

Whole blood was collected in K2EDTA tubes by collaborating institutions according to the institutions' own protocols. For TCRbeta analysis, collaborator samples were shipped as frozen whole blood, as isolated PBMCs, or as DNA extracted from either sample type. TCRbeta CDR3 regions were amplified from genomic DNA by means of the immunoSEQ Assay, a bias-controlled multiplex PCR. Per the original workflow: Nucleated cell counts per sample were estimated from amplification of reference gene primers within the assay. Sequence reads were collapsed and filtered to measure the absolute abundance of every unique TCRbeta CDR3 rearrangement. Productive Simpson clonality was computed per sample as the square root of Simpson's diversity index over productive rearrangements. As stored in TCRdb, this immuneACCESS dataset retains in-frame rearrangements with V and J assigned. A fraction of the clones does not appear; measured against another copy, unresolved V genes explain less than half of the discrepancy, and the remainder lacks a known reason. For V, J and clone size, that table is used; D and trimming come from the DNA. In this sample the table shows under 100,000 clones, 87% of which occur a single time. In total, the top ten clones hold around 1.1% of the sample.

Reading from cysteine to phenylalanine, the CDR3 counts 14 amino acids. The retained sequence is limited to the CDR3, 42 bases, with the frame set at the first base. V loses 2 bases, J loses 3 bases, and the germline ends lie 11 bases apart. CDR1 and CDR2 were assigned from the germline V gene as SNHLY and FYNNEI. To note about this clone: The antigen this receptor binds is unknown. Base qualities are not at hand, and no much larger clone is one base apart.

Overall study outcomes, separate from this receptor: Clinical and demographic metadata were provided uncurated, with the amount varying by source and participant.

The TCR sequence derives from a human donor in a cohort sampled during active COVID-19. Sequences were obtained from peripheral blood. The chain is made from TRBV2 and TRBJ2-7; the best D guess is TRBD2, with 5 bases matching. The CDR3 is CASSENGGLYEQYF. The nucleotides read TGTGCCAGCAGTGAAAACGGCGGACTCTACGAGCAGTACTTC.